These 20 T cell receptor beta chains were sequenced from one sample in a study of blood T cell repertoires in COVID-19. Only in-frame clones appear in the TCRdb table, and some are missing; sequencing was by immunoSEQ multiplex PCR. The data hold 250,000 to 300,000 clones, with nearly 90% observed a single time. Sequences were obtained from PBMCs or T cells enriched from blood (not recorded which). The origin of the receptors is a woman aged 45-65 years who had been exposed to COVID-19.

The CDR3 region is CASSESGTGAIFHNSPLHF. CDR3 sequence (DNA): TGCGCCAGCAGTGAGTCCGGGACAGGGGCTATATTCCATAATTCACCCCTCCACTTT. The rearrangement links TRBV10-2 to TRBJ1-6; TRBD1 matches 10 bases. The CDR3 sequence is 19 residues long. Germline assignment: CDR1 WSHSY and CDR2 SAAADI. The V and J ends lost 0 bases and 5 bases, in that order; junction bases with no gene match: 10.

As DNA, the CDR3 is TGCGCCACCCACGGGGAAAGAGTCACTGAAGCTTTCTTT. It yields the protein CATHGERVTEAFF. V is TRBV10-1 and J is TRBJ1-1; no firm D call. In germline, CDR1 is WNHNN, CDR2 SYGVQD (reference sequence). The CDR3 has 13 residues. Trimming shortened V by 10 bases and J by 4 bases, and 16 bases separated the two germline ends.

The CDR3 loop is CASRAGTGEDEQYF. Here the CDR3 DNA reads TGCGCCAGCAGAGCCGGGACAGGGGAAGACGAGCAGTACTTC. The rearrangement joins TRBV10-1 to TRBJ2-7; 10 bases agree with TRBD1. CDR1 and CDR2 from the germline V gene are WNHNN and SYGVQD (reference sequence). V was pared by 6 bases and J by 5 bases, with 7 bases of the junction left unmatched. The CDR3 is 14 amino acids.

The chain employs TRBV6-5 and TRBJ2-2; the D gene is possibly TRBD2 (6 bases). Germline V CDR1 and CDR2: MNHEY, SVGAGI. The CDR3 covers 13 residues. V was cut by 8 bases and J by 2 bases, with 9 bases left in between. The CDR3 here is CASWDSNTGELFF. The DNA of the CDR3 is TGTGCCAGCTGGGACTCCAACACCGGGGAGCTGTTTTTT.

The table lists this clone with a count of one. The chain links TRBV5-5 to TRBJ1-5, with 8 bases aligning to TRBD1. The V gene end was trimmed by 5 bases and the J gene end by 1 base; junction bases not matched to a gene: 5. Looked up from germline, CDR1 is SGHKS and CDR2 is YYEKEE (reference sequence). This CDR3 region has 15 residues. Here the CDR3 reads CASSSGGLSNQPQHF. In DNA form, the CDR3 reads TGTGCCAGCAGTTCAGGGGGCCTGAGCAATCAGCCCCAGCATTTT.

The CDR3 spells CASRIPRLAGTGELFF. CDR3 DNA: TGTGCCAGCAGGATTCCGCGACTAGCGGGGACCGGGGAGCTGTTTTTT. This sequence joins TRBV11-2 and TRBJ2-2; 11 bases are a match to TRBD2. Germline trimming cut 6 bases from V and 5 bases from J; bases unmatched to any gene: 8. Germline V gene sequence: CDR1 SGHAT, CDR2 FQNNGV. This CDR3 comprises 16 residues.

The chain has TRBV5-1 and TRBJ2-6; D may be TRBD1 (6 bases). Germline values: CDR1 SGHRS, CDR2 YFSETQ. The CDR3 runs 15 residues. Trimming pared 4 bases from V and 1 base from J, leaving 9 bases between. CDR3 protein: CASSAQGSGANVLTF. The CDR3 region has the DNA TGCGCCAGCAGCGCGCAGGGGTCTGGGGCCAACGTCCTGACTTTC.

The chain links TRBV19 to TRBJ1-2, with 8 bases lining up with TRBD1. This CDR3 region has 14 residues. Per the germline V gene, CDR1 is LNHDA and CDR2 is SQIVND (reference sequence). J was trimmed by 4 bases and V by 6 bases; bases with no gene match: 7. For the CDR3, the DNA is TGTGCCAGTAGGTTGGACAGGGCTGCCTATGGCTACACCTTC. Translated, it gives CASRLDRAAYGYTF.

The chain combines TRBV7-2 with TRBJ2-5, with TRBD2 identical over 7 bases. J lost 5 bases, V lost 5 bases, and 5 bases had no gene match. CDR1 and CDR2 from the germline V gene are SGHTA and FQGNSA. This CDR3 has 13 amino acids. Here the CDR3 reads CASSKGTMETQYF. The CDR3 DNA reads as TGTGCCAGCAGCAAAGGGACTATGGAGACCCAGTACTTC.

This clone is a singleton in its sample. The genes are TRBV27 and TRBJ2-5, with 9 bases identical to TRBD2. V lost 1 base, J lost 4 bases, and 7 bases stayed unmatched. The CDR3 is 16 amino acids. Germline values: CDR1 MNHEY, CDR2 SMNVEV (reference sequence). CDR3 loop: CASSLWGGGAGETQYF. Here the CDR3 DNA reads TGTGCCAGCAGTTTATGGGGCGGGGGGGCCGGAGAGACCCAGTACTTC.

J is TRBJ2-1 and V is TRBV2; 9 bases are a match to TRBD1. The CDR3 sequence is 13 residues long. CDR1 is SNHLY, CDR2 FYNNEI, per germline. V lost 4 bases, J lost 6 bases, and 1 base stayed unmatched. The CDR3 loop reads CASSVDRGNEQFF. Written as DNA, the CDR3 is TGTGCCAGCAGTGTGGACAGGGGCAATGAGCAGTTCTTC.

This sequence joins TRBV27 and TRBJ1-6, with 8 bases identical to TRBD1. V dropped 6 bases and J dropped 9; count of bases not matched to a gene: 13. CDR3 length: 16 residues. Per germline, CDR1 MNHEY and CDR2 SMNVEV (reference sequence). CDR3 in amino acids: CASRRQGRGGTSPLHF. CDR3 in DNA: TGTGCCAGCAGACGACAGGGGAGGGGGGGGACTTCACCCCTCCACTTT.

This chain uses TRBV7-2 with TRBJ1-2, with 7 bases that match TRBD1. CDR3 length: 15 residues. J lost 4 bases, V lost 1 base, and 6 bases had no gene match. Germline values: CDR1 SGHTA, CDR2 FQGNSA. CDR3 bases: TGTGCCAGCAGCTTAGACCGACAGGGAGGCTATGGCTACACCTTC. Translation: CASSLDRQGGYGYTF.

This chain uses TRBV28 with TRBJ1-2; TRBD1 aligns across 8 bases. Germline-derived CDR1 and CDR2 are MDHEN and SYDVKM. V lost 3 bases and J lost 8; bases outside the gene matches: 11. CDR3 length equals 15 residues. The CDR3 nucleotides are TGTGCCAGCAGTTTCTTGGCAGGGGGCGAGGGCGGCTACACCTTC. This translates into CASSFLAGGEGGYTF.

V usage is TRBV5-1 and J usage is TRBJ1-4; D unclear. The germline V gene has CDR1 SGHRS and CDR2 YFSETQ. Trimming cost V 0 bases and J 0 bases, with 9 bases left between them. The CDR3 is made up of 16 amino acids. CDR3 sequence: CASSLGLVPTNEKLFF. The CDR3 DNA sequence: TGCGCCAGCAGCTTGGGGTTAGTTCCAACTAATGAAAAACTGTTTTTT.

This clone was recorded only once. The V and J genes are TRBV5-1 and TRBJ2-2; 15 bases are shared with TRBD2. V shed 3 bases, J shed 5 bases, and the junction held 5 bases outside the gene matches. Germline-derived CDR1 and CDR2 are SGHRS and YFSETQ. The CDR3 runs 17 residues. The CDR3 protein is CASSSGLAGGTTGELFF. The CDR3, as DNA: TGCGCCAGCAGCTCCGGACTAGCGGGGGGGACAACCGGGGAGCTGTTTTTT.

The V call is TRBV30, the J call TRBJ1-5, with TRBD1 as a possible D gene (5 bases). Trimming shortened V by 0 bases and J by 7 bases, and 10 bases separated the two germline ends. There are 13 residues in the CDR3. CDR1 is GTSNPN, CDR2 SVGIG, per germline (reference sequence). The CDR3 region is CAWSVGGKQPQHF. The DNA for the CDR3 is TGTGCCTGGAGTGTCGGGGGGAAACAGCCCCAGCATTTT.

This chain joins TRBV29-1 and TRBJ1-1, with D perhaps TRBD1 (6 bases). The V end lost 4 bases, the J end lost 0 bases, and 12 bases lay between the germline ends. Germline loops: CDR1 SQVTM, CDR2 ANQGSEA. The CDR3 runs 14 residues. In DNA, the CDR3 is TGCAGCGTTGTACAGGGTGGAATGAACACTGAAGCTTTCTTT. As protein: CSVVQGGMNTEAFF. The whole variable domain, filled in from reference TRBV29-1 and TRBJ1-1, reads SAVISQKPSRDICQRGTSLTIQCQVDSQVTMMFWYRQQPGQSLTLIATANQGSEATYESGFVIDKFPISRPNLTFSTLTVSNMSPEDSSIYLCSVVQGGMNTEAFFGQGTRLTVV.

The table lists this clone with a count of one. Other nucleotide sequences from this sample produce the same CDR3. V gene TRBV19 combines with J gene TRBJ1-6, with 8 bases fitting TRBD1. Germline CDR1 and CDR2: LNHDA and SQIVND (reference sequence). The CDR3 is 14 amino acids. V shed 5 bases and J 6 bases; nucleotides not matched to a gene: 3. Written as DNA, the CDR3 is TGTGCCAGTAGTTGGACAGGGAGTAATTCACCCCTCCACTTT. Translation: CASSWTGSNSPLHF.

This clone has more than one count but fewer than ten. The chain is built from TRBV7-8 and TRBJ2-7; the D gene is possibly TRBD2 (6 bases). The V end lost 5 bases, the J end lost 4 bases, and 15 bases lay between the germline ends. Per germline, CDR1 SGHVS and CDR2 FQNEAQ. CDR3 length: 14 residues. DNA for the CDR3: TGTGCCAGCAGCCAAGGGACTTATTCATACGAGCAGTACTTC. Its protein is CASSQGTYSYEQYF.